This T cell receptor beta chain is drawn from a study of blood T cells in healthy people across ages. This clonotype was observed many times. This CDR3 is built from 13 residues. Germline values: CDR1 SNHLY, CDR2 FYNNEI. V lost 7 bases, J lost 5 bases, and 14 bases lay in between. Then a second PCR, running roughly 7 to 11 cycles, was carried out with a sample-barcoded 5' primer and a J-beta primer mix. TCRdb re-analysed the 5' RACE reads in MiXCR, keeping a single row per CDR3 protein. The data show roughly 900,000 distinct CDR3 sequences, with 29% seen just once and about 18% held by the top ten. The chain couples TRBV2 to TRBJ2-5; D gene unclear. Material: blood. The sequence was obtained from a woman aged 80 or over in good health. The CDR3: CASTDNRKETQYF. CDR3 DNA: TGTGCCAGCACCGACAACCGTAAGGAGACCCAGTACTTC. Full variable domain (missing parts from reference TRBV2 and TRBJ2-5): EPEVTQTPSHQVTQMGQEVILRCVPISNHLYFYWYRQILGQKVEFLVSFYNNEISEKSEIFDDQFSVERPDGSNFTLKIRSTKLEDSAMYFCASTDNRKETQYFGPGTRLLVL.